The clone carrying this T cell receptor beta chain was counted at least ten times. Time point in this sample: newly diagnosed GD, antithyroid drugs for less than 3 months. From PBMCs, RNA was extracted and then used to make the TCR library. Nine milliliters of peripheral blood were drawn into EDTA tubes. Arm-PCR with iRepertoire HTBI primers amplified the CDR3 regions for these TCR beta libraries. One entry per CDR3 protein results from TCRdb running MiXCR on the multiplex PCR reads. The sample has hundreds of thousands of distinct CDR3 sequences, around 13% seen once. Germline CDR1 and CDR2: MNHEY and SVGEGT. This CDR3 has 15 residues. Trimming removed 5 bases from V and 0 bases from J, with 11 bases in between. The data are from a study of regulatory T cells in long-lasting Graves disease. The overall study: Patients with new Graves' disease had used antithyroid drugs below 3 months.

These data were also filed under a second study, of T cells in Graves' hyperthyroidism and ophthalmopathy. This second study says: The TCR CDR3 first-round RT-PCR relied on the HTBI primer set. Before onset, by a median of around 6.4 months, the model predicted ophthalmopathy.

The V call is TRBV6-2 or TRBV6-3, the J call TRBJ2-1; D unresolved. Sequencing was performed on peripheral blood mononuclear cells (PBMCs), taken at new diagnosis, from a patient treated with antithyroid drugs. The TCR was taken from a woman in her 30s with Graves disease. CDR3 amino acids: CASSDVKSSYNEQFF. CDR3 bases: TGTGCCAGCAGTGACGTCAAGAGCTCCTACAATGAGCAGTTCTTC.